This TCR beta chain originates from a study of blood T cell repertoires in COVID-19. This clone occurred a few times. The CDR3 spans 14 residues. CDR1 is LGHNA and CDR2 is YNFKEQ in the germline V gene. Trimming shortened V by 0 bases and J by 2 bases, and 5 bases separated the two germline ends. Per the original data handling: Cell counts per sample came from amplifying reference gene primers. Produced via immunoSEQ multiplex PCR; TCRdb's table is partial and in-frame only. V, J and clone size were drawn from that table, and D and trimming were deduced from the DNA. This table has 150,000 to 200,000 clones, around 80% appearing once.

This sequence originates from a woman aged 50 to 65 with acute COVID-19. The genes are TRBV4-2 and TRBJ1-5; no firm D call. What was sequenced was PBMCs or T cells enriched from blood (not recorded which). Here the CDR3 DNA reads TGTGCCAGCAGCCAAGAGGGCGGCAATCAGCCCCAGCATTTT. Translation gives CASSQEGGNQPQHF.